The text below deals with one T cell receptor beta chain. Many counts were recorded for this clonotype. The target of this receptor is not known. There are no base qualities to consult, and no much larger clone falls within one base. The record originates from a study of T-cell reconstitution after alpha-beta-depleted transplantation in children (TCRdb year 2016). About the full investigation: Using TCR repertoire profiling, the study quantitatively followed how T-cell immune reconstitution unfolded in children after TCRalphabeta/CD19-depleted allogeneic hematopoietic cell transplantation.

Results the study describes overall, beyond this receptor: Hyperexpanded clone frequencies declined over subsequent months; after one year, T-cell counts and TCRbeta diversity were mostly attributed to newly produced T cells. About two months after transplant, the apparently early recovery of alphabetaT-cell counts reportedly depended on just several hundred clones that had expanded rapidly and came from non-depleted graft cells. The high TCRbeta diversity at day 60 in some patients was ascribed to recipient T cells and intrathymic progenitors that had survived conditioning.

The CDR3, from cysteine to phenylalanine, totals 15 residues. Just the 45-base CDR3 DNA is kept, in frame starting at base 1. At the junction V is shortened by 3 bases and J by 2 bases, with 12 bases in between. The library relied on PCR. Instrument on record: Illumina HiSeq 2500. Molecular barcoding was employed in the preparation of TCR libraries, with unique molecular identifiers being used to normalize TCRbeta repertoire quantification. TCRdb itself trimmed the public reads at Q25 with fastp, ran MiXCR and retained productive beta chains. Merged by CDR3 protein, the rows form single entries marked with the most common genes and DNA. Counted in this sample were hundreds of thousands of distinct CDR3 sequences; under 13% of them appeared once. Roughly 27% of the sample comes from the top ten. Explained via the paper, the treatment or condition label denotes: allogeneic hematopoietic cell transplantation with graft depleted of TCRalphabeta T cells and CD19 B cells. Transplant recipients were children who received TCRalphabeta/CD19-depleted allogeneic hematopoietic cell grafts.

The TCR sequence derives from a child younger than two with acute myeloid leukemia, due to receive a stem cell transplant. The V and J genes are TRBV12-3 or TRBV12-4 and TRBJ2-3; the D gene remains uncertain. The specimen comprised PBMCs, sampled before TCRalphabeta/CD19-depleted stem cell transplant. This receptor has the CDR3 CASSLFGRLTDTQYF. The base sequence is TGTGCCAGCAGTTTGTTTGGACGCCTCACAGATACGCAGTATTTT.